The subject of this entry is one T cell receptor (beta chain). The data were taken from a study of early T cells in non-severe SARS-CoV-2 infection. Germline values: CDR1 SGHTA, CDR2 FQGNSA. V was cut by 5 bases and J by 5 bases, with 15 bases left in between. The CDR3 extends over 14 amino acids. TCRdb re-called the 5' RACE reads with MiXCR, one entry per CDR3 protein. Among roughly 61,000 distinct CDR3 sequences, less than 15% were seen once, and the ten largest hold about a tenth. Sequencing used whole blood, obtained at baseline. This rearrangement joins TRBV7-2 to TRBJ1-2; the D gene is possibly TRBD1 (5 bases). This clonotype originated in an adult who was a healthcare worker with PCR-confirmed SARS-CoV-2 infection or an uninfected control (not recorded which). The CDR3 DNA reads TGTGCCAGCAGCATATCCCGGGACGGATATGGCTACACCTTC. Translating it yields CASSISRDGYGYTF.